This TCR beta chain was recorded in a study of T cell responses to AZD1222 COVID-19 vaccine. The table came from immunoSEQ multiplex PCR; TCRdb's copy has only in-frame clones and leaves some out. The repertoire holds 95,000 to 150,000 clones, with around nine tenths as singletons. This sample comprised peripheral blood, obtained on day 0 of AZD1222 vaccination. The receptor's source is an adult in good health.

This CDR3 reads CASRETGVDGYTF. CDR3 in DNA: TGTGCCAGCAGGGAGACGGGGGTCGATGGCTACACCTTC. The chain is built from TRBV2 and TRBJ1-2, with a possible D match to TRBD1 (5 bases). This CDR3 spans 13 amino acids. Germline-derived CDR1 and CDR2 are SNHLY and FYNNEI. The V gene lost 6 bases and the J gene lost 6 bases, with 14 bases spanning the gap.